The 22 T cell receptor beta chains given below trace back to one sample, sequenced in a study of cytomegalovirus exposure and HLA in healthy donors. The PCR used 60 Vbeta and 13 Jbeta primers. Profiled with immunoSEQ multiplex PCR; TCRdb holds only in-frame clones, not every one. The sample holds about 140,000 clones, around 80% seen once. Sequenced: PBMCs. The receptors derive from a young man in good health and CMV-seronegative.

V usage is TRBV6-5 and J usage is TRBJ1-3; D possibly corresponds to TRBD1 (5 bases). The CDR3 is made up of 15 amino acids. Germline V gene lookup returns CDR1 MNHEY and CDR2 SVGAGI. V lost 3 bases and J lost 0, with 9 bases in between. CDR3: CASSYQGTSGNTIYF. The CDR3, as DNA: TGTGCCAGCAGTTATCAGGGAACCTCTGGAAACACCATATATTTT.

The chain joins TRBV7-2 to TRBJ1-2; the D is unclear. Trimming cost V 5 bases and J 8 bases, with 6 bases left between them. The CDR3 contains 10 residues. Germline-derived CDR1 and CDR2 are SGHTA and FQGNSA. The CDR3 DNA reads TGTGCCAGCAGCCGCGGGGGCTACACCTTC. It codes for CASSRGGYTF.

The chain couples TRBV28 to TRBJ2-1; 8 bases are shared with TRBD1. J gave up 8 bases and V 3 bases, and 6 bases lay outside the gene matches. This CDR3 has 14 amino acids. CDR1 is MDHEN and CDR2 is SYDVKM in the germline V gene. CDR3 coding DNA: TGTGCCAGCAGTTTTCGACAGGGGATGGATGAGCAGTTCTTC. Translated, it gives CASSFRQGMDEQFF.

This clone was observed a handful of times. The CDR3 here is CASSQGYATNYGYTF. The CDR3 DNA reads as TGTGCCAGCAGCCAAGGTTATGCGACTAACTATGGCTACACCTTC. The chain has TRBV14 and TRBJ1-2; D unresolved. Trimming took 1 base from V and 0 from J, leaving 9 bases between them. CDR3 length: 15 amino acids. The germline gives CDR1 SGHDN, CDR2 FVKESK. Combining the CDR3 with reference TRBV14 and TRBJ1-2 gives the whole variable domain EAGVTQFPSHSVIEKGQTVTLRCDPISGHDNLYWYRRVMGKEIKFLLHFVKESKQDESGMPNNRFLAERTGGTYSTLKVQPAELEDSGVYFCASSQGYATNYGYTFGSGTRLTVV.

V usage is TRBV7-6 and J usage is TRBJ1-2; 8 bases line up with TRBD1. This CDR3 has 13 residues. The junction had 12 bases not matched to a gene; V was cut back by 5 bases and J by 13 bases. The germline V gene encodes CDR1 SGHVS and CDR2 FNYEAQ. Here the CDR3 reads CASSTEGQGACTF. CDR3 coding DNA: TGTGCCAGCAGCACTGAGGGGCAGGGGGCATGCACCTTC. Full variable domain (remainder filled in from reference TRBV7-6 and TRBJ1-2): GAGVSQSPRYKVTKRGQDVALRCDPISGHVSLYWYRQALGQGPEFLTYFNYEAQQDKSGLPNDRFSAERPEGSISTLTIQRTEQRDSAMYRCASSTEGQGACTFGSGTRLTVV.

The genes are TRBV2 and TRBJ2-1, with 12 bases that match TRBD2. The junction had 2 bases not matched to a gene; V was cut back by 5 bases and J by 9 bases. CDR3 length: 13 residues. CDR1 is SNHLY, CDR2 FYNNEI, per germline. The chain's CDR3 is CASSTTSGSEQFF. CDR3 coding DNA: TGTGCCAGCAGTACGACTAGCGGGAGTGAGCAGTTCTTC.

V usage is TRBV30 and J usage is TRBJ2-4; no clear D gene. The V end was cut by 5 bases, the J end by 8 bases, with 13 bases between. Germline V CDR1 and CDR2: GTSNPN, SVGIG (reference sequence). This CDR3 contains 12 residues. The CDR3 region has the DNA TGTGCCTGGGGCCGGATGACTGACATTCAGTACTTC. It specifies CAWGRMTDIQYF.

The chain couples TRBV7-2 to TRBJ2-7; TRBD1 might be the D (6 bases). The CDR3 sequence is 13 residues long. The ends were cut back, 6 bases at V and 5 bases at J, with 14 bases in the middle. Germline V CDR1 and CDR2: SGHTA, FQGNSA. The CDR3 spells CASSLQGFDEQYF. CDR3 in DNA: TGTGCCAGCAGTTTACAGGGTTTCGACGAGCAGTACTTC.

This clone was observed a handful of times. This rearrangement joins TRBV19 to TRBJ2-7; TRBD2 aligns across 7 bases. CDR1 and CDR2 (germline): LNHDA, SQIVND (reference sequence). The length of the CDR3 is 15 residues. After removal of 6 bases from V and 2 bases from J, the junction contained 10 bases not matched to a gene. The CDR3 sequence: CASRLSGTIAYEQYF. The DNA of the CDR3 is TGTGCCAGTAGGTTAAGCGGGACTATTGCCTACGAGCAGTACTTC.

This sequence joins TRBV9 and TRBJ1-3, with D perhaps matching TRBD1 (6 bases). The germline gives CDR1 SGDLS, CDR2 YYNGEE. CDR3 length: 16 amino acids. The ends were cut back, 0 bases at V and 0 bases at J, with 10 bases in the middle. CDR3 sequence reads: CASSVGQDSSGNTIYF. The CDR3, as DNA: TGTGCCAGCAGCGTAGGACAGGACTCCTCTGGAAACACCATATATTTT.

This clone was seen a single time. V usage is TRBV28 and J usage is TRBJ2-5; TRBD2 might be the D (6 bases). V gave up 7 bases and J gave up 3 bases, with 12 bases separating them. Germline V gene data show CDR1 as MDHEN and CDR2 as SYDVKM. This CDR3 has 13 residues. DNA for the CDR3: TGTGCCAGCATGGGCGGGACGAAAGAGACCCAGTACTTC. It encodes CASMGGTKETQYF.

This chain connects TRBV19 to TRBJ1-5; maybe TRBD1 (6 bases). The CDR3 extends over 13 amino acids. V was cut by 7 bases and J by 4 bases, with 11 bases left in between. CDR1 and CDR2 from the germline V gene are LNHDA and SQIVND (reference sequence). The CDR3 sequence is CASKGQGNQPQHF. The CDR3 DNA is TGTGCCAGTAAAGGTCAGGGGAATCAGCCCCAGCATTTT.

The CDR3 spells CASSRYYNEQFF. For the CDR3, the DNA is TGCGCCAGCAGTCGTTACTACAATGAGCAGTTCTTC. V is TRBV23-1 and J is TRBJ2-1; D is unclear. TRBV23-1 is reported as an ORF; its role is uncertain. The V end was cut by 4 bases, the J end by 3 bases, with 4 bases between. The CDR3 runs to 12 residues.

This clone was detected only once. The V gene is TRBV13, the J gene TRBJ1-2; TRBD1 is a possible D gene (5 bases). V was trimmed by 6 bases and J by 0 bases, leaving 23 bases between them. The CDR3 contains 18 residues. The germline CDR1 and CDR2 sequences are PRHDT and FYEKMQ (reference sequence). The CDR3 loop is CASRYRASSGGANYGYTF. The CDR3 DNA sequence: TGTGCCAGCAGATATAGGGCTTCATCGGGGGGAGCTAACTATGGCTACACCTTC.

In DNA form, the CDR3 reads TGTGCCAGCAGCTTAAAAACTAGCGGGAAGTACGAGCAGTACTTC. It codes for CASSLKTSGKYEQYF. This chain links TRBV7-2 with TRBJ2-7; 10 nucleotides match TRBD2. The CDR3 length is 15 residues. With 2 bases clipped from V and 4 bases from J, the junction kept 5 bases outside the gene matches. CDR1 and CDR2 from the germline V gene are SGHTA and FQGNSA.

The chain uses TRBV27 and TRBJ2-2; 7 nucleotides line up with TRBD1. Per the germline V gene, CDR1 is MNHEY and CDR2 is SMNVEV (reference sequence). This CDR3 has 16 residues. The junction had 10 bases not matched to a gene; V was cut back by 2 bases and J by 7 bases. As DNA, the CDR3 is TGTGCCAGCAGTTTACGGACAGAAAGGACAGGCGGGGAGCTGTTTTTT. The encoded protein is CASSLRTERTGGELFF.

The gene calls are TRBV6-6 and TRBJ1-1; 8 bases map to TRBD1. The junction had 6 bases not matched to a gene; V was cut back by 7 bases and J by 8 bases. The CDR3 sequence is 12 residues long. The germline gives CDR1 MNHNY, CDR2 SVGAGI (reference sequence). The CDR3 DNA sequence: TGTGCCAGCATTATCGGACAGGGCGAAGCTTTCTTT. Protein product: CASIIGQGEAFF.

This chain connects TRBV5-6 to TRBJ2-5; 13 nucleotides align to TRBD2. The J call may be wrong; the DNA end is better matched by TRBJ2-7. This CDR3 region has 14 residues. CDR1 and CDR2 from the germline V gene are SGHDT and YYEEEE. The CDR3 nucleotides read TGTGCCAGCAGCGCTGGACTAGCGGGAGACGAGCAGTACTTC. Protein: CASSAGLAGDEQYF.

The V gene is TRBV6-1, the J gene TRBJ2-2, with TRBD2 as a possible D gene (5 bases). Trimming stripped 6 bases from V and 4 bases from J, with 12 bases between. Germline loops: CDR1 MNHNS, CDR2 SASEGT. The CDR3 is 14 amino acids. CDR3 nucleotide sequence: TGTGCCAGCAGGGCTCTTGCGGGCACCGGGGAGCTGTTTTTT. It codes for CASRALAGTGELFF.

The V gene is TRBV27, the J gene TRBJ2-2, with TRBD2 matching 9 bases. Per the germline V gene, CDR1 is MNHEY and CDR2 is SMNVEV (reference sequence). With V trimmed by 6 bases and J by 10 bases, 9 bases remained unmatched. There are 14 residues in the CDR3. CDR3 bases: TGTGCCAGCAGAGCGGGACTAGCCTCTGTGGAGCTGTTTTTT. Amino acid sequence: CASRAGLASVELFF.

CDR3 in DNA: TGTGCCAGCAGCCCTAGGTTGGGGGCGGGAGCGAACACCGGGGAGCTGTTTTTT. It encodes CASSPRLGAGANTGELFF. The chain has TRBV12-1 and TRBJ2-2; the table's D call, TRBD2, was not checked against the DNA. TRBV12-1 represents a pseudogene. CDR3 length equals 18 residues.

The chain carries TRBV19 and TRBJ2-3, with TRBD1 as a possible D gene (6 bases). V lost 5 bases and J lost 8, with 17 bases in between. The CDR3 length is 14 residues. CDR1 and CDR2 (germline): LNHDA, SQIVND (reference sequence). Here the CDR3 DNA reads TGTGCCAGTAGTGGGGGTATCCTACAGGGTACGCAGTATTTT. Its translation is CASSGGILQGTQYF.